Here is one TCR beta chain with its context. Its matching antigen is unknown. This sample is part of a study of cytomegalovirus exposure and HLA in healthy donors. Donors were nominally healthy when sampled, though unrecorded immune exposures were likely. General study results and limits: Reported results showed that the classifier diagnosed cytomegalovirus status with high specificity and sensitivity. Associated with cytomegalovirus, according to the listing, were 150 to 200 TCR beta chains. HLA allele associations emerged for 17,000 or so TCR beta sequences in a later analysis, at 0.05 false discovery rate.

PCR involved 60 Vbeta and 13 Jbeta primers. This table comes from immunoSEQ multiplex PCR, and its TCRdb copy is limited to in-frame clones, with some not included. The sample includes approximately 240,000 clones, 77% of them seen just once. This TCR came from a woman aged 60-75 years in good health and CMV-seropositive. The sequencing sample was made of PBMCs.

The CDR3 reads CASSQSVVPSGRDTQYF. Written as DNA, the CDR3 is TGTGCCAGCAGCCAGTCGGTGGTGCCTAGCGGGAGGGATACGCAGTATTTT. The chain is built from TRBV4-2 and TRBJ2-3; 11 bases map to TRBD2. In germline, CDR1 is LGHNA, CDR2 YNFKEQ. Unmatched junction bases numbered 11, after V lost 3 bases and J lost 6 bases. The CDR3 length is 17 residues.